A selection of T cell receptor beta chains follows, all from one sample in a study of blood T cell repertoires in COVID-19. Produced via immunoSEQ multiplex PCR; TCRdb's table is partial and in-frame only. Of under 300,000 clones in the sample, around 86% are singletons; the top ten hold roughly 12%. Sample: peripheral blood. These receptors came from a man at least 80 years old with acute or convalescent COVID-19. Each CDR3 is given with its conserved first and last residue. Part of the rows lack a size; the others show once, few, many or a class for expanded clones.

abundance,v_gene,CDR3aa
NA,TRBV7-2,CASSLDWQLENTIYF
once,TRBV18,CASSRDSLNTEAFF
NA,TRBV6-5,CASSYSQETEAFF
NA,TRBV15,CATSRAGTTLDEQFF
NA,TRBV5-6,CASSRWGTSGTEQFF
NA,TRBV2,CASSGTGAGDNYGYTF
once,TRBV19,CASSTGQYSSPLHF
NA,TRBV15,CATRLSLTGNTEAFF
NA,TRBV28,CASRTPQGGNQPQHF
NA,TRBV28,CASSRLAGQNNEQFF
NA,TRBV10-1,CASSTGGLISPLHF
NA,TRBV3-1/TRBV3-2,CASSARTTLYGYTF
NA,TRBV27,CASNPEATSSYNEQFF
NA,TRBV5-8,CASSLEGLNNEKLFF
NA,TRBV5-1,CASSLLAGGTDTQYF
NA,TRBV7-9,CASSFRTGNEKLFF
NA,TRBV28,CASSLMLAGVHGELFF
NA,TRBV27,CASSFAGGEEKLFF
NA,TRBV28,CASSKDSPGNQPQHF
NA,TRBV5-1,CASSLRASGGRDTQYF
NA,TRBV24-1,CATSDWTPGKGYGYTF
NA,TRBV28,CASSVFSFATNEKLFF
NA,TRBV15,CATSRGKETGFYF
NA,TRBV7-2,CASSLVAGNEQFF
NA,TRBV7-2,CASSLGDFRGGYTF
NA,TRBV5-1,CASSLAVGANVLTF
NA,TRBV11-3,CASSLGGTGNTEAFF
NA,TRBV6-5,CASSYPLQGLGEAFF
NA,TRBV19,CASSYPGGADTEAFF
NA,TRBV3-1/TRBV3-2,CASSQVADYGYTF
NA,TRBV4-1,CASSAGAQGLYGYTF
NA,TRBV6-1,CASSEGFYVNTIYF
NA,TRBV27,CASSYGQGAAFF
NA,TRBV28,CASRSGTATYEQYF
NA,TRBV18,CASSPIERERNTIYF
NA,TRBV18,CASSPYQVANEKLFF